The 30 T cell receptor beta chains below were found in one sample sequenced in a study of T cell responses to AZD1222 COVID-19 vaccine. Method: immunoSEQ multiplex PCR; TCRdb's copy keeps in-frame clones and lacks some. Of under 150,000 clones in the sample, 92% were seen once. The specimen was peripheral blood, collected on day 0 of AZD1222 vaccination. These receptors were collected from an adult in good health.

The chain is built from TRBV28 and TRBJ2-7; 12 bases line up with TRBD1. The germline V gene encodes CDR1 MDHEN and CDR2 SYDVKM. V dropped 6 bases and J dropped 5; count of bases not matched to a gene: 8. This CDR3 is 15 amino acids long. The CDR3 sequence is CASRWDRGRSDEQYF. The CDR3 DNA follows: TGTGCCAGCAGATGGGACAGGGGGCGTTCAGACGAGCAGTACTTC.

V usage is TRBV6-6 and J usage is TRBJ1-6; 7 nucleotides line up with TRBD1. CDR1 is MNHNY and CDR2 is SVGAGI in the germline V gene (reference sequence). CDR3 length: 17 amino acids. The V segment lost 5 bases and the J segment 2 bases; nucleotides outside the gene matches: 9. In DNA, the CDR3 is TGTGCCAGCAGTCGCGGACAGGAGGGGACCTATAATTCACCCCTCCACTTT. Translated: CASSRGQEGTYNSPLHF.

The CDR3 is CASSETSGRPGGELFF. CDR3 nucleotides: TGTGCCAGCAGTGAGACTAGCGGGAGACCCGGAGGGGAGCTGTTTTTT. The chain uses TRBV25-1 and TRBJ2-2, with 12 bases fitting TRBD2. Germline V lookup: CDR1 MGHDK, CDR2 SYGVNS. V was clipped by 3 bases and J by 8 bases; unmatched bases: 7. The CDR3 covers 16 residues.

CDR3 protein: CASRPFARRQSYEQYF. For the CDR3, the DNA is TGTGCCAGCAGACCCTTCGCCCGGAGACAGTCCTACGAGCAGTACTTC. The V call is TRBV28, the J call TRBJ2-7, with a tentative D call TRBD1 (5 bases). CDR1 is MDHEN, CDR2 SYDVKM, per germline. V lost 6 bases and J lost 1, with 19 bases in between. The CDR3 length is 16 residues. Full variable domain (outside the CDR3, taken from reference TRBV28 and TRBJ2-7): DVKVTQSSRYLVKRTGEKVFLECVQDMDHENMFWYRQDPGLGLRLIYFSYDVKMKEKGDIPEGYSVSREKKERFSLILESASTNQTSMYLCASRPFARRQSYEQYFGPGTRLTVT.

This chain connects TRBV5-1 to TRBJ1-2, with unresolved D. The V gene lost 4 bases and the J gene lost 0 bases, with 10 bases spanning the gap. The CDR3 is 14 amino acids. Germline CDR1 and CDR2: SGHRS and YFSETQ. The CDR3 region is CASSPAVTNYGYTF. CDR3 coding DNA: TGCGCCAGCAGCCCGGCAGTAACTAACTATGGCTACACCTTC.

The gene calls are TRBV7-2 and TRBJ1-4; D is uncertain. Per germline, CDR1 SGHTA and CDR2 FQGNSA. Trimming removed 8 bases from V and 6 bases from J, with 19 bases in between. This CDR3 is built from 15 residues. The CDR3, as DNA: TGTGCCAGCCAGAGGTCCCCCCAGAAGGATGAAAAACTGTTTTTT. It codes for CASQRSPQKDEKLFF. Variable domain in full (rest from reference TRBV7-2 and TRBJ1-4): GAGVSQSPSNKVTEKGKDVELRCDPISGHTALYWYRQSLGQGLEFLIYFQGNSAPDKSGLPSDRFSAERTGGSVSTLTIQRTQQEDSAVYLCASQRSPQKDEKLFFGSGTQLSVL.

The rearrangement links TRBV10-3 to TRBJ2-3; 12 bases are shared with TRBD2. Germline values: CDR1 ENHRY, CDR2 SYGVKD. The CDR3 sequence is 17 residues long. V was clipped by 4 bases and J by 5 bases; unmatched bases: 10. The DNA of the CDR3 is TGTGCCATCAGTGGCCTAGCGGGAGGGCCGGGGCAAGATACGCAGTATTTT. Translated: CAISGLAGGPGQDTQYF.

The chain uses TRBV5-1 and TRBJ1-4; possibly TRBD1 for D (6 bases). The CDR3 extends over 15 amino acids. Per the germline V gene, CDR1 is SGHRS and CDR2 is YFSETQ. With 4 bases removed from V and 6 bases from J, the gap between germline ends came to 16 bases. The CDR3 coding sequence is TGCGCCAGCAGCACGCTCCCAGGGGCGGATGAAAAACTGTTTTTT. Translating gives CASSTLPGADEKLFF.

For the CDR3, the DNA is TGTGCCAGCAGCAGGGACACTACAAACTATGGCTACACCTTC. Translating it yields CASSRDTTNYGYTF. The chain has TRBV5-4 and TRBJ1-2; perhaps TRBD1 as D (6 bases). Germline V CDR1 and CDR2: SGHNT, YYREEE (reference sequence). Trimming took off 4 bases at V and 2 bases at J, with 12 bases between the two ends. The CDR3 is made up of 14 amino acids. The whole variable domain, filled in from reference TRBV5-4 and TRBJ1-2, reads ETGVTQSPTHLIKTRGQQVTLRCSSQSGHNTVSWYQQALGQGPQFIFQYYREEENGRGNFPPRFSGLQFPNYSSELNVNALELDDSALYLCASSRDTTNYGYTFGSGTRLTVV.

This clone was counted a single time. The chain links TRBV21-1 to TRBJ2-7; no check of the table's D call, TRBD2, against the DNA was made. TRBV21-1 is described as a pseudogene. This CDR3 contains 19 residues. The CDR3 sequence is CASSKGGRTSGDSSYEQYF. DNA of the CDR3: TGTGCCAGCAGCAAAGGTGGCCGGACTAGCGGGGATTCCTCCTACGAGCAGTACTTC.

This clone was counted between two and nine times. This chain connects TRBV30 to TRBJ2-1; unclear D gene. This CDR3 spans 13 amino acids. The germline gives CDR1 GTSNPN, CDR2 SVGIG (reference sequence). The V end was cut by 3 bases, the J end by 6 bases, with 12 bases between. The CDR3 DNA sequence: TGTGCCTGGAGCTTGGGCTGGTCCAATGAGCAGTTCTTC. It is translated as CAWSLGWSNEQFF.

V usage is TRBV5-1 and J usage is TRBJ1-1; 10 bases align to TRBD1. Germline-derived CDR1 and CDR2 are SGHRS and YFSETQ. Losses at the gene ends were 4 bases for V and 1 base for J; bases not matched to a gene: 4. The CDR3 extends over 15 amino acids. Here the CDR3 reads CASSPRTGGNTEAFF. The CDR3 nucleotides are TGCGCCAGCAGCCCTAGGACAGGGGGGAACACTGAAGCTTTCTTT.

The chain recombines TRBV19 with TRBJ1-5; 11 positions agree with TRBD1. This CDR3 region has 14 residues. With 10 bases clipped from V and 6 bases from J, the junction kept 8 bases outside the gene matches. Germline V gives CDR1 LNHDA, CDR2 SQIVND (reference sequence). As DNA, the CDR3 is TGTGCCACCCTTGGACAGGGGGCCTTTCAGCCCCAGCATTTT. Translation: CATLGQGAFQPQHF. The whole variable domain, filled in from reference TRBV19 and TRBJ1-5, reads DGGITQSPKYLFRKEGQNVTLSCEQNLNHDAMYWYRQDPGQGLRLIYYSQIVNDFQKGDIAEGYSVSREKKESFPLTVTSAQKNPTAFYLCATLGQGAFQPQHFGDGTRLSIL.

The V call is TRBV27, the J call TRBJ1-4, with D possibly TRBD1 on 6 matching bases. The germline V gene encodes CDR1 MNHEY and CDR2 SMNVEV (reference sequence). With 5 bases removed from V and 5 bases from J, the gap between germline ends came to 15 bases. The CDR3 sequence is 15 residues long. The CDR3 nucleotides are TGTGCCAGCAGTGGGTCGGACAGAATCAATGAAAAACTGTTTTTT. Translating it yields CASSGSDRINEKLFF. Based on the CDR3 plus reference TRBV27 and TRBJ1-4, the full variable domain is EAQVTQNPRYLITVTGKKLTVTCSQNMNHEYMSWYRQDPGLGLRQIYYSMNVEVTDKGDVPEGYKVSRKEKRNFPLILESPSPNQTSLYFCASSGSDRINEKLFFGSGTQLSVL.

The chain uses TRBV5-6 and TRBJ1-2; maybe TRBD1 (6 bases). The CDR3 consists of 13 residues. Trimming took 0 bases from V and 7 from J, leaving 10 bases between them. Germline V lookup: CDR1 SGHDT, CDR2 YYEEEE. The CDR3 sequence: CASSLDRVVGYTF. DNA of the CDR3: TGTGCCAGCAGCTTGGACAGGGTAGTTGGCTACACCTTC.

The chain links TRBV19 to TRBJ1-5; D not resolved. V lost 3 bases, J lost 0 bases, and 12 bases lay in between. CDR3 length equals 16 residues. CDR1 and CDR2 (germline): LNHDA, SQIVND (reference sequence). The CDR3 DNA reads as TGTGCCAGTAGTATGGATAACGGTTATAGCAATCAGCCCCAGCATTTT. Protein product: CASSMDNGYSNQPQHF.

This clone was detected once. The chain employs TRBV18 and TRBJ2-5; D remains ambiguous. This CDR3 region has 16 residues. Germline CDR1 KGHSH, CDR2 LQKENI. Trimming cost V 0 bases and J 5 bases, with 16 bases left between them. In DNA, the CDR3 is TGTGCCAGCTCACCACCGTCAGCTGGACGTAAGGAGACCCAGTACTTC. Protein: CASSPPSAGRKETQYF.

The chain couples TRBV6-5 to TRBJ2-2; D gene ambiguous. Germline values: CDR1 MNHEY, CDR2 SVGAGI. This CDR3 contains 14 residues. V lost 5 bases, J lost 5 bases, and 12 bases lay in between. CDR3 region: CASSPILGTGELFF. The CDR3 region has the DNA TGTGCCAGCAGTCCGATTTTGGGGACCGGGGAGCTGTTTTTT.

This chain links TRBV7-8 with TRBJ1-6; D is possibly TRBD1 (5 bases). V was trimmed by 5 bases and J by 9 bases, leaving 17 bases between them. CDR3 length: 15 residues. Germline V gene data show CDR1 as SGHVS and CDR2 as FQNEAQ. CDR3 DNA: TGTGCCAGCAGCCCCGCCGGGGGGTTAAGTTCACCCCTCCACTTT. Translating gives CASSPAGGLSSPLHF.

V and J are TRBV4-1 and TRBJ1-4; D not certain. Germline loops: CDR1 MGHRA, CDR2 YSYEKL. V was cut by 2 bases and J by 5 bases, with 9 bases left in between. The CDR3 loop spans 14 amino acids. The CDR3 coding sequence is TGCGCCAGCAGCCAAACTCTTTACAATGAAAAACTGTTTTTT. This sequence encodes CASSQTLYNEKLFF.

This sequence joins TRBV5-1 and TRBJ1-6; D remains ambiguous. This CDR3 region has 16 residues. CDR1 is SGHRS and CDR2 is YFSETQ in the germline V gene. V lost 0 bases to trimming and J lost 0 bases, with 7 bases between them. This chain's CDR3 is CASSLDRGSYNSPLHF. The DNA of the CDR3 is TGCGCCAGCAGCTTGGATCGGGGCTCCTATAATTCACCCCTCCACTTT.

This clone was found once. The J gene is TRBJ2-5, the V gene TRBV10-3; D assignment may be TRBD1 or TRBD2 (5 bases each). Germline CDR1 and CDR2: ENHRY and SYGVKD. V was cut by 2 bases and J by 2 bases, with 9 bases left in between. The CDR3 is made up of 14 amino acids. In nucleotides, the CDR3 is TGTGCCATCAGTGAGGCGAGGGGACAAGAGACCCAGTACTTC. Translated, it gives CAISEARGQETQYF.

The CDR3 here is CASSPPGNRDTGELFF. The CDR3 bases are TGTGCCAGCAGCCCACCTGGGAATCGCGACACCGGGGAGCTGTTTTTT. V is TRBV4-2 and J is TRBJ2-2; D gene unclear. The germline gives CDR1 LGHNA, CDR2 YNFKEQ. The length of the CDR3 is 16 residues. Trimming shortened V by 4 bases and J by 3 bases, and 15 bases separated the two germline ends.

This clone was seen a few times. V and J are TRBV5-4 and TRBJ2-7; TRBD2 aligns across 10 bases. There are 15 residues in the CDR3. Germline lookup yields CDR1 SGHNT and CDR2 YYREEE (reference sequence). The junction had 8 bases not matched to a gene; V was cut back by 4 bases and J by 4 bases. The CDR3 is CASSPRASGRYEQYF. CDR3 sequence (DNA): TGTGCCAGCAGCCCCAGGGCTAGCGGGAGATACGAGCAGTACTTC.

The chain uses TRBV6-5 and TRBJ2-2, with a tentative D call TRBD1 (6 bases). V lost 6 bases to trimming and J lost 6 bases, with 17 bases between them. There are 15 residues in the CDR3. Per germline, CDR1 MNHEY and CDR2 SVGAGI. The CDR3 loop is CASSSHRAESGELFF. The DNA of the CDR3 is TGTGCCAGCAGCTCCCACAGGGCGGAATCCGGGGAGCTGTTTTTT.

The gene calls are TRBV5-1 and TRBJ1-1; no reliable D call. Trimming left V 4 bases short and J 0 bases short, with 13 bases between. This CDR3 is built from 15 residues. Germline V gene data show CDR1 as SGHRS and CDR2 as YFSETQ. In DNA form, the CDR3 reads TGCGCCAGCAGCACCACCAGACGGCTGAACACTGAAGCTTTCTTT. It specifies CASSTTRRLNTEAFF. The full variable domain, its missing parts supplied by reference TRBV5-1 and TRBJ1-1, is KAGVTQTPRYLIKTRGQQVTLSCSPISGHRSVSWYQQTPGQGLQFLFEYFSETQRNKGNFPGRFSGRQFSNSRSEMNVSTLELGDSALYLCASSTTRRLNTEAFFGQGTRLTVV.

The chain links TRBV13 to TRBJ2-1, with 10 bases identical to TRBD2. There are 15 residues in the CDR3. Trimming removed 7 bases from V and 6 bases from J; junction bases left unmatched: 9. Germline values: CDR1 PRHDT, CDR2 FYEKMQ (reference sequence). The CDR3 DNA sequence: TGTGCCAGCACCACGGGACTAGCGAGTATCAATGAGCAGTTCTTC. Its translation is CASTTGLASINEQFF.

CDR3 residues: CASSHGGGYEQYF. As DNA, the CDR3 is TGCGCCAGCAGCCACGGGGGTGGCTACGAGCAGTACTTC. The rearrangement joins TRBV4-3 to TRBJ2-7; D possibly corresponds to TRBD2 (6 bases). This CDR3 comprises 13 residues. Per germline, CDR1 LGHNA and CDR2 YSLEER. V gave up 3 bases and J gave up 3 bases, with 9 bases separating them.

The chain is built from TRBV27 and TRBJ2-3; maybe TRBD2 (6 bases). This CDR3 is 15 amino acids long. Germline V gene data show CDR1 as MNHEY and CDR2 as SMNVEV (reference sequence). V lost 7 bases to trimming and J lost 6 bases, with 20 bases between them. DNA for the CDR3: TGTGCCAGCATGGGGCGGGGAGTTCGGTCGGATACGCAGTATTTT. Residues: CASMGRGVRSDTQYF.

The J gene is TRBJ1-5, the V gene TRBV19; weak D call: TRBD1 (5 bases). V gave up 5 bases and J gave up 4 bases, with 15 bases separating them. This CDR3 is built from 15 residues. Germline V gene lookup returns CDR1 LNHDA and CDR2 SQIVND (reference sequence). The CDR3 is CASSPGGFGNQPQHF. DNA for the CDR3: TGTGCCAGTAGTCCCGGGGGGTTCGGGAATCAGCCCCAGCATTTT.